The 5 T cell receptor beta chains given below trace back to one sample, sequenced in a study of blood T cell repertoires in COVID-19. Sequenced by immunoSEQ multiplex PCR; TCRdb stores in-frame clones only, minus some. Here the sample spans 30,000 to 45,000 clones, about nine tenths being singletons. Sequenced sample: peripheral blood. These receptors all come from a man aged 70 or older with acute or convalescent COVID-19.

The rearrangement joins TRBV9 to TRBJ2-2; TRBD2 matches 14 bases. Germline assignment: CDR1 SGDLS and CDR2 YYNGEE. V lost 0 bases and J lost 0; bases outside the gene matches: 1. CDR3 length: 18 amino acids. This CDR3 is CASSVGTSGRSNTGELFF. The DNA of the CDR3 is TGTGCCAGCAGCGTAGGGACTAGCGGGAGGTCGAACACCGGGGAGCTGTTTTTT.

The CDR3 sequence is CASSPGGQGNTIYF. CDR3 nucleotides: TGTGCCAGCAGCCCAGGGGGGCAGGGAAACACCATATATTTT. The chain joins TRBV7-3 to TRBJ1-3; 7 bases are shared with TRBD1. Germline V gives CDR1 SGHTA, CDR2 FQGTGA. V gave up 5 bases and J gave up 4 bases; unmatched junction bases: 5. The CDR3 is made up of 14 amino acids.

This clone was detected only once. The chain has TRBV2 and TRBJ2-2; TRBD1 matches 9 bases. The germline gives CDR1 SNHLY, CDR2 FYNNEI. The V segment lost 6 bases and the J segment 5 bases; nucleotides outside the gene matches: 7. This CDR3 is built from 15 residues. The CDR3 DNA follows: TGTGCCAGCAGGGGTAGGGACAGGGAAACCGGGGAGCTGTTTTTT. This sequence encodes CASRGRDRETGELFF. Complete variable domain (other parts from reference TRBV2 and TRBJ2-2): EPEVTQTPSHQVTQMGQEVILRCVPISNHLYFYWYRQILGQKVEFLVSFYNNEISEKSEIFDDQFSVERPDGSNFTLKIRSTKLEDSAMYFCASRGRDRETGELFFGEGSRLTVL.

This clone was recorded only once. Here the CDR3 DNA reads TGCGCCAGCAGCTCCGGGACTAGCGGGCGAGGCTACAATGAGCAGTTCTTC. Translating it yields CASSSGTSGRGYNEQFF. The chain uses TRBV5-1 and TRBJ2-1; 12 bases agree with TRBD2. The V segment lost 3 bases and the J segment 3 bases; nucleotides outside the gene matches: 7. CDR1 is SGHRS, CDR2 YFSETQ, per germline. The CDR3 has 17 amino acids.

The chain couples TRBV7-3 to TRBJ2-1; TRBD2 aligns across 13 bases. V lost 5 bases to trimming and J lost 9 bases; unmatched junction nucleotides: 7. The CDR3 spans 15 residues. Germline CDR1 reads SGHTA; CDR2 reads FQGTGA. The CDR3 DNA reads TGTGCCAGCAGCAGACTAGCGGGAGGTGGGGGTGAGCAGTTCTTC. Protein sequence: CASSRLAGGGGEQFF. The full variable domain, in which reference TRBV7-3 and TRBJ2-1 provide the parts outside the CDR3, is GAGVSQTPSNKVTEKGKYVELRCDPISGHTALYWYRQSLGQGPEFLIYFQGTGAADDSGLPNDRFFAVRPEGSVSTLKIQRTERGDSAVYLCASSRLAGGGGEQFFGPGTRLTVL.